This TCR beta chain was documented in a study of cytomegalovirus exposure and HLA in healthy donors. Study findings and constraints: A later analysis appeared to link common viral pathogens to several of the most significant clusters.

Germline-derived CDR1 and CDR2 are SGHKS and YYEKEE (reference sequence). Trimming left V 4 bases short and J 7 bases short, with 20 bases between. The CDR3 totals 15 residues. PCR primers comprised 60 Vbeta and 13 Jbeta primers. Sequenced by immunoSEQ multiplex PCR; TCRdb stores in-frame clones only, minus some. The data hold a few hundred thousand clones, with almost 80% observed a single time. Regarding this clone: Antigen specificity is unknown.

J is TRBJ1-2 and V is TRBV5-5; D is undetermined. Sequenced sample: PBMCs. The TCR sequence derives from a man between 18 and 35 years old in good health and CMV-seronegative. In DNA form, the CDR3 reads TGTGCCAGCAGCGGTATAAATCTACGGTTCGGTGGCTACACCTTC. Protein: CASSGINLRFGGYTF. The whole variable domain, filled in from reference TRBV5-5 and TRBJ1-2, reads DAGVTQSPTHLIKTRGQQVTLRCSPISGHKSVSWYQQVLGQGPQFIFQYYEKEERGRGNFPDRFSARQFPNYSSELNVNALLLGDSALYLCASSGINLRFGGYTFGSGTRLTVV.